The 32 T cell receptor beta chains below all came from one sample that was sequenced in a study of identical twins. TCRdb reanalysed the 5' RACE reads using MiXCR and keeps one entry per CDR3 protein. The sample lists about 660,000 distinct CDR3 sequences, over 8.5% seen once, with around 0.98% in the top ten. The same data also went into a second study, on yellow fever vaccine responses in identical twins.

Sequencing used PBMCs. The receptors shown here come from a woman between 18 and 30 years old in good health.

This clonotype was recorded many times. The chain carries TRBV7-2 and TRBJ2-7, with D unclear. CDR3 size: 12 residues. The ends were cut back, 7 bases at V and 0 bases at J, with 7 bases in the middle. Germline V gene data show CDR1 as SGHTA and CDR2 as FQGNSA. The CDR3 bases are TGTGCCAGCACAAAGAACTCCTACGAGCAGTACTTC. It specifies CASTKNSYEQYF.

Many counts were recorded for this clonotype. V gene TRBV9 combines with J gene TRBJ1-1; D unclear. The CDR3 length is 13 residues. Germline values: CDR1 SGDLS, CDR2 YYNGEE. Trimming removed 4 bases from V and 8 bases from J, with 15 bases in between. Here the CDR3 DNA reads TGTGCCAGCAGCCCCTCTGATAGGGCCGAAGCTTTCTTT. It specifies CASSPSDRAEAFF.

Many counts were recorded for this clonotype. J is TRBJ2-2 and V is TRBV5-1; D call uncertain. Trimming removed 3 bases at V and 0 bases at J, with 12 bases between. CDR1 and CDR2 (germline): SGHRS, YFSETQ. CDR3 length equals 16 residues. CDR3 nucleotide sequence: TGCGCCAGCAGCTGGGCTCGTTCCGCGAACACCGGGGAGCTGTTTTTT. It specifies CASSWARSANTGELFF.

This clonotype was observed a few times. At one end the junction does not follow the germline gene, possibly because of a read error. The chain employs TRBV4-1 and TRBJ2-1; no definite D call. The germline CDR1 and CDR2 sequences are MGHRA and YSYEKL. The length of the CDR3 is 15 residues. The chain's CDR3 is CASSQELRVYDEQFF. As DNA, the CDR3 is TGCGCCAGCAGCCAAGAGTTGAGAGTCTACGATGAGCAGTTCTTC.

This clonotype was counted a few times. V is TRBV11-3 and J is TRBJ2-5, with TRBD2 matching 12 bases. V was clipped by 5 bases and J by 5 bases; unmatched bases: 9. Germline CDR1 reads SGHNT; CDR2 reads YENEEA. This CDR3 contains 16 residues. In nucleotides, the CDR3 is TGTGCCAGCAGCCAAGGACTAGCGGGAAATTTGGAGACCCAGTACTTC. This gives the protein CASSQGLAGNLETQYF.

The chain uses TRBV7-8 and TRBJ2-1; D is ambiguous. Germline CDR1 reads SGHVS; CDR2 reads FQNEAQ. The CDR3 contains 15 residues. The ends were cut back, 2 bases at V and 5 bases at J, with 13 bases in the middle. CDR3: CASSLTAAANNEQFF. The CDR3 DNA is TGTGCCAGCAGCTTAACGGCCGCCGCGAACAATGAGCAGTTCTTC.

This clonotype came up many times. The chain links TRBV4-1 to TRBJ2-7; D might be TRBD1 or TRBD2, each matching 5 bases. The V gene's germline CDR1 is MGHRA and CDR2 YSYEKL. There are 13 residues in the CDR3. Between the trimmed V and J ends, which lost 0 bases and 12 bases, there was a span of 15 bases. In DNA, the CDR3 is TGCGCCAGCAGCCAAGACCACATCGGGGCCCGGTACTTC. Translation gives CASSQDHIGARYF.

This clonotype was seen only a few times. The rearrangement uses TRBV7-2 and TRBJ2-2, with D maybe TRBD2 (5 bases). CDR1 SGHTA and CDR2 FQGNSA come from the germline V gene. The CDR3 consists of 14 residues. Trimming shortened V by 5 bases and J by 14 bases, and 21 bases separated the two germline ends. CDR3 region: CASSPFRGPGVLFF. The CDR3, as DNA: TGTGCCAGCAGCCCCTTCCGAGGGCCAGGTGTCCTGTTTTTT.

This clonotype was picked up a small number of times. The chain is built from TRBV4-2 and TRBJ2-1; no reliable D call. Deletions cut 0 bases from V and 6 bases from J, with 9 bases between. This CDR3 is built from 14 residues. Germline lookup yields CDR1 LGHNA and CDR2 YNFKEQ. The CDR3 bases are TGTGCCAGCAGCCAAGAACTTAGCCCCAATGAGCAGTTCTTC. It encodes CASSQELSPNEQFF.

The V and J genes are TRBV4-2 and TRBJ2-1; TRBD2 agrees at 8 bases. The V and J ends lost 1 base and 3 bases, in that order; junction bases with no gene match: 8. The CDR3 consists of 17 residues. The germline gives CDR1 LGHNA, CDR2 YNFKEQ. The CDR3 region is CASSQGLAGRIYNEQFF. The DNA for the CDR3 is TGTGCCAGCAGCCAAGGTTTAGCGGGAAGAATCTACAATGAGCAGTTCTTC.

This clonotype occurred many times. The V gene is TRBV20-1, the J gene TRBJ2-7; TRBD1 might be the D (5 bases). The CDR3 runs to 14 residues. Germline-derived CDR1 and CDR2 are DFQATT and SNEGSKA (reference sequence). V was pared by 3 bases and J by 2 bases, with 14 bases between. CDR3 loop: CSASTGDGPYEQYF. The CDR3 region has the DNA TGCAGTGCTAGCACAGGTGACGGACCCTACGAGCAGTACTTC.

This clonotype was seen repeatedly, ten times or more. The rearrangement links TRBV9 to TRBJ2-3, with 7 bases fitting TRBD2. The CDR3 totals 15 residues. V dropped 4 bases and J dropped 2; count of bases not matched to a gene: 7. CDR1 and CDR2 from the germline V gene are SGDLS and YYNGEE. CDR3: CASSSSGRTTDTQYF. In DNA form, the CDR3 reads TGTGCCAGCAGCTCTAGCGGCAGAACCACAGATACGCAGTATTTT.

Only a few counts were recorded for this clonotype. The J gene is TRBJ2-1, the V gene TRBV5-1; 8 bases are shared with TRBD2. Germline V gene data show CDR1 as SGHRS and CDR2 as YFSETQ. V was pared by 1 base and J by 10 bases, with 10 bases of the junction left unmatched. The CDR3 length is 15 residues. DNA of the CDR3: TGCGCCAGCAGCTTGCCCACCGGACTAGCTGGCGAGCAGTTCTTC. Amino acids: CASSLPTGLAGEQFF. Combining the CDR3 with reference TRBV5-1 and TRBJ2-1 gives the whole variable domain KAGVTQTPRYLIKTRGQQVTLSCSPISGHRSVSWYQQTPGQGLQFLFEYFSETQRNKGNFPGRFSGRQFSNSRSEMNVSTLELGDSALYLCASSLPTGLAGEQFFGPGTRLTVL.

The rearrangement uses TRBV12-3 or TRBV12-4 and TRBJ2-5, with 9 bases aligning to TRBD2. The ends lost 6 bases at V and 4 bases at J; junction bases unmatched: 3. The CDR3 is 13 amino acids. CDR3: CASRRAGGETQYF. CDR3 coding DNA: TGTGCCAGCAGGCGAGCGGGAGGAGAGACCCAGTACTTC.

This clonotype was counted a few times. The CDR3 loop is CASSKGPSTF. For the CDR3, the DNA is TGTGCCAGCAGTAAGGGACCGTCAACCTTC. The rearrangement links TRBV6-1 to TRBJ1-2; tentatively, D is TRBD1 (5 bases). The CDR3 is made up of 10 amino acids. Germline CDR1 and CDR2: MNHNS and SASEGT. The ends were cut back, 5 bases at V and 14 bases at J, with 12 bases in the middle.

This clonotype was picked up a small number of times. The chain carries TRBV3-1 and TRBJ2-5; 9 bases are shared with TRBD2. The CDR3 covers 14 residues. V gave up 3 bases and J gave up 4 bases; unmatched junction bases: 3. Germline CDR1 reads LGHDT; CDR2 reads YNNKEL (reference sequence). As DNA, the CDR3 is TGTGCCAGCAGCCATGGGACTAGCTTAGAGACCCAGTACTTC. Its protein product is CASSHGTSLETQYF.

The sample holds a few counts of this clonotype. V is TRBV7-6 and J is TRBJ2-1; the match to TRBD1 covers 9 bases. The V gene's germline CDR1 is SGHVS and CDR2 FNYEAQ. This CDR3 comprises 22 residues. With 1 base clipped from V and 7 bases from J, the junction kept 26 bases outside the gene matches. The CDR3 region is CASSLGPGISKRWGQGGNEQFF. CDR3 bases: TGTGCCAGCAGCTTAGGTCCAGGAATATCTAAACGCTGGGGACAGGGTGGGAATGAGCAGTTCTTC.

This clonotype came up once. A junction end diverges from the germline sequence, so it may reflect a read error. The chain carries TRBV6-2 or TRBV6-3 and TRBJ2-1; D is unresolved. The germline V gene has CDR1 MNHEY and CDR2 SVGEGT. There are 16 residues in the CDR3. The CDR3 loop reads CASSYSAIQPYDEQFF. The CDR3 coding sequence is TGTGCCAGCAGTTACTCAGCCATACAGCCCTACGATGAGCAGTTCTTC.

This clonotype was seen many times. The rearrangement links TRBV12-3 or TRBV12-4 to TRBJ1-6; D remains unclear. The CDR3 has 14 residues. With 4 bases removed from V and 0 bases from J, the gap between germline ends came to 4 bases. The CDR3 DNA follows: TGTGCCAGCAGTTGGAGCTCCTATAATTCACCCCTCCACTTT. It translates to CASSWSSYNSPLHF.

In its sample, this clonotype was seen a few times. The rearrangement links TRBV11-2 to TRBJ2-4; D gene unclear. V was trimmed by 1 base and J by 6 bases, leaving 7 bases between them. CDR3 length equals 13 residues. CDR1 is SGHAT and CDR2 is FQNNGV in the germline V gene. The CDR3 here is CASSLGRLNIQYF. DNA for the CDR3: TGTGCCAGCAGCTTAGGGCGGTTAAACATTCAGTACTTC. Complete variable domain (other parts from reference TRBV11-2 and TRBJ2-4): EAGVAQSPRYKIIEKRQSVAFWCNPISGHATLYWYQQILGQGPKLLIQFQNNGVVDDSQLPKDRFSAERLKGVDSTLKIQPAKLEDSAVYLCASSLGRLNIQYFGAGTRLSVL.

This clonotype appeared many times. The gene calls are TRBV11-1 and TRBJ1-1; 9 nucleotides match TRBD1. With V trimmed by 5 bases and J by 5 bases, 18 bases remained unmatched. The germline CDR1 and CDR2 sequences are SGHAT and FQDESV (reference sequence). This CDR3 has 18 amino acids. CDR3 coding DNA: TGTGCCAGCAGCCCACAGGGGGCTGGGGCGCCCTCGGAGACTGAAGCTTTCTTT. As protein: CASSPQGAGAPSETEAFF.

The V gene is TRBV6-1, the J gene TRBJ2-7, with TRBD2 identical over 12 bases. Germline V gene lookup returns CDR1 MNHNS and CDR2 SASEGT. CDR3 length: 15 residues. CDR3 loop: CAGGLAGGPSGEQYF. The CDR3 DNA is TGTGCAGGGGGGCTAGCGGGAGGGCCGTCTGGCGAGCAGTACTTC.

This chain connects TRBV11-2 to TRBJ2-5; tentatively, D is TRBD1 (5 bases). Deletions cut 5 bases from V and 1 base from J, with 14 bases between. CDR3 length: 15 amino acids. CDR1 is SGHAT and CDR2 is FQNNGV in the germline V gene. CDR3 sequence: CASSRPFRAQETQYF. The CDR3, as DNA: TGTGCCAGCAGCCGCCCTTTCAGGGCCCAAGAGACCCAGTACTTC. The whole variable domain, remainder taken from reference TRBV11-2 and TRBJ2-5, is EAGVAQSPRYKIIEKRQSVAFWCNPISGHATLYWYQQILGQGPKLLIQFQNNGVVDDSQLPKDRFSAERLKGVDSTLKIQPAKLEDSAVYLCASSRPFRAQETQYFGPGTRLLVL.

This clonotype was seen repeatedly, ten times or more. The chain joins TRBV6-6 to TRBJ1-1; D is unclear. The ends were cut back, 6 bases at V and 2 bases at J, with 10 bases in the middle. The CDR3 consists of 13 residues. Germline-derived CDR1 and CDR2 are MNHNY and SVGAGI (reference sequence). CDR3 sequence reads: CASSEMRNTEAFF. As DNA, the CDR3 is TGTGCCAGCAGCGAGATGCGAAACACTGAAGCTTTCTTT.

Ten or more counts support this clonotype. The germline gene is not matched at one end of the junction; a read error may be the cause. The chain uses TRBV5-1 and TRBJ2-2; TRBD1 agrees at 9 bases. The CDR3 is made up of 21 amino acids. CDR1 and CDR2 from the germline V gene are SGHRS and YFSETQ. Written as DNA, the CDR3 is TGCGCCAGCAGCCCTAGGACCTGGGATACCGGGACAGGGATGAACGCCGGGGAGCTGTTTTTT. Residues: CASSPRTWDTGTGMNAGELFF.

CDR3 sequence reads: CASSLASAGQEQYF. The CDR3 DNA is TGCGCCAGCAGCTTGGCGTCGGCAGGTCAAGAGCAGTACTTC. The chain links TRBV5-1 to TRBJ2-7; D ambiguous. Germline V CDR1 and CDR2: SGHRS, YFSETQ. This CDR3 region has 14 residues. Between the trimmed V and J ends, which lost 0 bases and 7 bases, there was a span of 14 bases.

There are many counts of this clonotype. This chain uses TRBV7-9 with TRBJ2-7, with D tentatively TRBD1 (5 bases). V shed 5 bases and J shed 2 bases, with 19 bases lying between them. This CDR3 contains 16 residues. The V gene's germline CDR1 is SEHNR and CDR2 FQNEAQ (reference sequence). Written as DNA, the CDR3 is TGTGCCAGCAGCCCAATTACAGGTTACTCGACCTACGAGCAGTACTTC. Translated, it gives CASSPITGYSTYEQYF.

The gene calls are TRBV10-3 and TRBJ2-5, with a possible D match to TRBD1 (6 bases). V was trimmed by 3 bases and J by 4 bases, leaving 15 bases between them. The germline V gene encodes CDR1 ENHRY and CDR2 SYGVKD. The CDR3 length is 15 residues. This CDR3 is CAISERGSVGETQYF. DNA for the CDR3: TGTGCCATCAGTGAAAGGGGGAGTGTGGGAGAGACCCAGTACTTC.

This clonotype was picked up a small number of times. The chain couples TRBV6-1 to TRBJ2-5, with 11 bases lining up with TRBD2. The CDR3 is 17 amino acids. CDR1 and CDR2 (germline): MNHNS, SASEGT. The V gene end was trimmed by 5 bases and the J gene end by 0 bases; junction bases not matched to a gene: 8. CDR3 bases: TGTGCCAGCAGTAAAATTCCGGGACTAGCGGACCAAGAGACCCAGTACTTC. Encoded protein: CASSKIPGLADQETQYF.

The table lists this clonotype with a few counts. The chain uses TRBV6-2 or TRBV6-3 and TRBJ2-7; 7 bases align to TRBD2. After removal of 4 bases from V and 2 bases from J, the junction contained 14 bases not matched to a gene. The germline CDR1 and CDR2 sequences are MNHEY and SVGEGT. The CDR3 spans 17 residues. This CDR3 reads CASSSPFLELAPYEQYF. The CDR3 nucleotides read TGTGCCAGCAGTTCCCCGTTTCTGGAACTAGCGCCCTACGAGCAGTACTTC.

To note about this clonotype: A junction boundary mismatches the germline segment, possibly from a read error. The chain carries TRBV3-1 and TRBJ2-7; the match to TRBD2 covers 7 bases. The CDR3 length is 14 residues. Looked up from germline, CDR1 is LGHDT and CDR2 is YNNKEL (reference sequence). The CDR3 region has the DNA TGTGCCAGCAGCCACAGACTAGCTAACTACGAGCAGAACTTC. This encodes CASSHRLANYEQNF.

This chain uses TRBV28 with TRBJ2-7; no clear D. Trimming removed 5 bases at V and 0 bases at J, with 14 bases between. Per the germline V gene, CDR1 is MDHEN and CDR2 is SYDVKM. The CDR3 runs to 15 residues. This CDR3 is CASSRAKMSSYEQYF. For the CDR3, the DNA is TGTGCCAGCAGTAGGGCAAAGATGAGCTCCTACGAGCAGTACTTC.